These T cell receptor beta chains were read from a single sample in a study of post-analysis software for immune sequencing data. Each CDR3 protein gets one entry after TCRdb re-called the PCR reads with MiXCR. The table has 820,000 or so distinct CDR3 sequences, roughly 50% seen once. Sample: blood. The source of these receptors is a girl under 18 with multiple sclerosis. Each CDR3 is given with its conserved first and last residue. Fields, in order: J gene, D gene, clone size, V gene, CDR3 protein, CDR3 DNA. The D gene is left open where the match is weak. Clone size is stated in some rows and not others, as once, few, many or a class when expanded.

j_call: TRBJ1-6; d_call: .; clone_size: .; v_call: TRBV7-2; cdr3_aa: CASSLATAADSPLHF; cdr3_nt: TGTGCCAGCAGCTTAGCTACAGCGGCGGATTCACCCCTCCACTTT
j_call: TRBJ2-6; d_call: .; clone_size: .; v_call: TRBV5-1; cdr3_aa: CASSLRHGIGANVLTF; cdr3_nt: TGCGCCAGCAGCCTCCGTCATGGAATCGGGGCCAACGTCCTGACTTTC
j_call: TRBJ1-2; d_call: TRBD1; clone_size: .; v_call: TRBV2; cdr3_aa: CASSGTGGHGYTF; cdr3_nt: TGTGCCAGCAGCGGGACAGGGGGACATGGCTACACCTTC
j_call: TRBJ2-4; d_call: .; clone_size: .; v_call: TRBV20-1; cdr3_aa: CSADARIAKNIQYF; cdr3_nt: TGCAGTGCTGACGCCCGTATAGCCAAAAACATTCAGTACTTC
j_call: TRBJ2-1; d_call: .; clone_size: .; v_call: TRBV5-1; cdr3_aa: CASSFLGGRSSYNEQFF; cdr3_nt: TGCGCCAGCAGCTTTTTGGGGGGGCGGAGCTCCTACAATGAGCAGTTCTTC
j_call: TRBJ1-6; d_call: TRBD1; clone_size: .; v_call: TRBV20-1; cdr3_aa: CSARDRGDSSPRHF; cdr3_nt: TGCAGTGCCCGGGACAGGGGGGACAGTTCACCCCGCCACTTT
j_call: TRBJ2-1; d_call: .; clone_size: .; v_call: TRBV11-2; cdr3_aa: CASSSVGGRGINEQFF; cdr3_nt: TGTGCCAGCAGCTCGGTCGGGGGGCGGGGGATAAATGAGCAGTTCTTC
j_call: TRBJ2-7; d_call: .; clone_size: few; v_call: TRBV7-8; cdr3_aa: CASSLGGGGTYEQYF; cdr3_nt: TGTGCCAGCAGCTTAGGGGGTGGGGGGACCTACGAGCAGTACTTC
j_call: TRBJ2-3; d_call: TRBD2; clone_size: few; v_call: TRBV12-3/TRBV12-4; cdr3_aa: CASSTSDSTDTQYF; cdr3_nt: TGTGCCAGCAGTACTAGCGACAGCACGGATACGCAGTATTTT
j_call: TRBJ2-3; d_call: TRBD1; clone_size: few; v_call: TRBV7-6; cdr3_aa: CASSQGGSGDTQYF; cdr3_nt: TGTGCCAGCAGCCAAGGGGGCTCGGGAGATACGCAGTATTTT
j_call: TRBJ2-4; d_call: TRBD1; clone_size: .; v_call: TRBV12-3/TRBV12-4; cdr3_aa: CASSTGQGFGNIQYF; cdr3_nt: TGTGCCAGCAGTACGGGACAGGGGTTCGGGAACATTCAGTACTTC
j_call: TRBJ2-7; d_call: TRBD1; clone_size: .; v_call: TRBV7-8; cdr3_aa: CASSGRTGGYEQYF; cdr3_nt: TGTGCCAGCAGCGGACGGACAGGGGGGTACGAGCAGTACTTC
j_call: TRBJ1-1; d_call: .; clone_size: .; v_call: TRBV7-3; cdr3_aa: CASSIDSYTEAFF; cdr3_nt: TGTGCCAGCAGCATTGACAGTTACACTGAAGCTTTCTTT
j_call: TRBJ1-5; d_call: TRBD1; clone_size: .; v_call: TRBV5-1; cdr3_aa: CASSATTGGWQPQHF; cdr3_nt: TGCGCCAGCAGCGCAACAACAGGGGGTTGGCAGCCCCAGCATTTT
j_call: TRBJ2-7; d_call: TRBD1; clone_size: .; v_call: TRBV10-3; cdr3_aa: CATLGQGNSEQYF; cdr3_nt: TGTGCCACCTTAGGACAGGGCAATTCCGAGCAGTACTTC
j_call: TRBJ2-1; d_call: .; clone_size: .; v_call: TRBV25-1; cdr3_aa: CASSELTSRDNEQFF; cdr3_nt: TGTGCCAGCAGTGAATTAACTAGTAGGGACAATGAGCAGTTCTTC
j_call: TRBJ2-7; d_call: TRBD2; clone_size: .; v_call: TRBV20-1; cdr3_aa: CSATIAGVSYEQYF; cdr3_nt: TGCAGTGCAACTATAGCGGGAGTCTCCTACGAGCAGTACTTC
j_call: TRBJ1-2; d_call: .; clone_size: .; v_call: TRBV15; cdr3_aa: CATSRDLLGDYGYTF; cdr3_nt: TGTGCCACCAGCAGAGACCTCCTTGGGGACTATGGCTACACCTTC
j_call: TRBJ2-1; d_call: TRBD2; clone_size: .; v_call: TRBV20-1; cdr3_aa: CSALAGGQDEQFF; cdr3_nt: TGCAGTGCTCTAGCGGGGGGGCAGGATGAGCAGTTCTTC
j_call: TRBJ2-5; d_call: TRBD2; clone_size: .; v_call: TRBV5-1; cdr3_aa: CASQREGFETQYF; cdr3_nt: TGCGCCAGTCAGCGGGAGGGCTTCGAGACCCAGTACTTC
j_call: TRBJ1-1; d_call: .; clone_size: .; v_call: TRBV29-1; cdr3_aa: CSVHPTGMLAEAFF; cdr3_nt: TGCAGCGTTCATCCTACAGGGATGCTGGCTGAAGCTTTCTTT
j_call: TRBJ1-4; d_call: TRBD1; clone_size: few; v_call: TRBV13; cdr3_aa: CASSLGDRGLRAKLFF; cdr3_nt: TGTGCCAGCAGCTTAGGGGACAGGGGTTTGCGTGCGAAACTGTTTTTT
j_call: TRBJ1-5; d_call: TRBD1; clone_size: few; v_call: TRBV12-5; cdr3_aa: CASVGTVNQPQHF; cdr3_nt: TGTGCTAGTGTGGGGACAGTCAATCAGCCCCAGCATTTT
j_call: TRBJ2-7; d_call: .; clone_size: few; v_call: TRBV5-6; cdr3_aa: CASSLIGISSYEQYF; cdr3_nt: TGTGCCAGCAGCTTGATCGGGATCTCCTCCTACGAGCAGTACTTC
j_call: TRBJ2-7; d_call: TRBD2; clone_size: .; v_call: TRBV20-1; cdr3_aa: CSARDWAGGSYEQYF; cdr3_nt: TGCAGTGCTAGAGATTGGGCGGGGGGCTCCTACGAGCAGTACTTC
j_call: TRBJ2-3; d_call: TRBD1; clone_size: .; v_call: TRBV10-3; cdr3_aa: CAISESDRLTDTQYF; cdr3_nt: TGTGCCATCAGTGAGTCGGACAGGCTGACAGATACGCAGTATTTT
j_call: TRBJ2-7; d_call: .; clone_size: few; v_call: TRBV20-1; cdr3_aa: CSARDTGGGEQYF; cdr3_nt: TGCAGTGCTAGAGATACAGGTGGCGGCGAGCAGTACTTC
j_call: TRBJ2-7; d_call: TRBD2; clone_size: .; v_call: TRBV7-2; cdr3_aa: CASSRAGGVRYEQYF; cdr3_nt: TGTGCCAGCAGCCGAGCGGGAGGGGTACGCTACGAGCAGTACTTC
j_call: TRBJ1-1; d_call: .; clone_size: .; v_call: TRBV5-1; cdr3_aa: CASSLAGYTEAFF; cdr3_nt: TGCGCCAGCAGCTTGGCGGGGTACACTGAAGCTTTCTTT
j_call: TRBJ2-1; d_call: .; clone_size: .; v_call: TRBV5-1; cdr3_aa: CASTTRRGPLHNEQFF; cdr3_nt: TGCGCCAGCACTACCCGGCGGGGGCCCCTCCACAATGAGCAGTTCTTC
j_call: TRBJ2-7; d_call: TRBD1; clone_size: .; v_call: TRBV6-5; cdr3_aa: CASSRGTVNYEQYF; cdr3_nt: TGTGCCAGCAGCCGAGGGACAGTAAACTACGAGCAGTACTTC
j_call: TRBJ1-1; d_call: TRBD1; clone_size: .; v_call: TRBV29-1; cdr3_aa: CSGKTGGGTEAFF; cdr3_nt: TGCAGCGGCAAAACAGGGGGCGGGACTGAAGCTTTCTTT
j_call: TRBJ1-2; d_call: TRBD1; clone_size: .; v_call: TRBV5-1; cdr3_aa: CASSLSGDRADGYTF; cdr3_nt: TGCGCCAGCAGCCTCAGCGGGGACAGGGCGGACGGCTACACCTTC
j_call: TRBJ2-7; d_call: .; clone_size: .; v_call: TRBV5-1; cdr3_aa: CASSLGSGRTRAYEQYF; cdr3_nt: TGCGCCAGCAGCTTGGGTTCGGGGAGAACGAGGGCCTACGAGCAGTACTTC
j_call: TRBJ2-7; d_call: TRBD1; clone_size: .; v_call: TRBV5-1; cdr3_aa: CASEAGTGSYEQYF; cdr3_nt: TGCGCCAGCGAGGCCGGGACAGGGTCCTACGAGCAGTACTTC
j_call: TRBJ1-1; d_call: .; clone_size: few; v_call: TRBV29-1; cdr3_aa: CSVEGKQGFNTEAFF; cdr3_nt: TGCAGCGTTGAAGGTAAACAGGGTTTCAACACTGAAGCTTTCTTT
j_call: TRBJ2-1; d_call: TRBD2; clone_size: .; v_call: TRBV29-1; cdr3_aa: CSVETSGGGSYNEQFF; cdr3_nt: TGCAGCGTCGAGACTAGCGGGGGGGGTTCGTACAATGAGCAGTTCTTC
j_call: TRBJ2-5; d_call: .; clone_size: many; v_call: TRBV7-9; cdr3_aa: CASSSGEPQQETQYF; cdr3_nt: TGTGCCAGCAGCTCCGGGGAGCCTCAACAAGAGACCCAGTACTTC
j_call: TRBJ2-5; d_call: .; clone_size: .; v_call: TRBV20-1; cdr3_aa: CSARDFLASVTQYF; cdr3_nt: TGCAGTGCTAGAGATTTCCTAGCTTCTGTGACCCAGTACTTC
j_call: TRBJ2-5; d_call: TRBD2; clone_size: few; v_call: TRBV12-3/TRBV12-4; cdr3_aa: CASSLSRGGQETQYF; cdr3_nt: TGTGCCAGCAGCTTATCCCGGGGGGGACAAGAGACCCAGTACTTC
j_call: TRBJ2-1; d_call: .; clone_size: few; v_call: TRBV13; cdr3_aa: CASSDRGYNEQFF; cdr3_nt: TGTGCCAGCAGCGACCGGGGCTACAATGAGCAGTTCTTC
j_call: TRBJ2-5; d_call: .; clone_size: .; v_call: TRBV11-2; cdr3_aa: CASSPRKATGQETQYF; cdr3_nt: TGTGCCAGCAGCCCCCGGAAGGCCACAGGGCAAGAGACCCAGTACTTC
j_call: TRBJ2-7; d_call: .; clone_size: few; v_call: TRBV5-1; cdr3_aa: CASRTARDGGAYEQYF; cdr3_nt: TGCGCCAGCAGAACAGCGAGGGACGGGGGAGCCTACGAGCAGTACTTC
j_call: TRBJ2-1; d_call: TRBD1; clone_size: .; v_call: TRBV27; cdr3_aa: CASSLRGQGVSGEFF; cdr3_nt: TGTGCCAGCAGCCTACGAGGACAGGGTGTCTCTGGGGAGTTCTTC
j_call: TRBJ1-1; d_call: .; clone_size: .; v_call: TRBV5-1; cdr3_aa: CASSLSSIPEAFF; cdr3_nt: TGCGCCAGCAGCTTGAGCTCGATACCTGAAGCTTTCTTT
j_call: TRBJ2-2; d_call: TRBD1; clone_size: .; v_call: TRBV6-5; cdr3_aa: CASSYLTGTNTGELFF; cdr3_nt: TGTGCCAGCAGTTACTTGACAGGGACCAACACCGGGGAGCTGTTTTTT
j_call: TRBJ2-5; d_call: .; clone_size: .; v_call: TRBV27; cdr3_aa: CASSLNVLATQYF; cdr3_nt: TGTGCCAGCAGTTTAAACGTTTTGGCGACCCAGTACTTC
j_call: TRBJ2-5; d_call: TRBD1; clone_size: few; v_call: TRBV29-1; cdr3_aa: CSVGSTGVETQYF; cdr3_nt: TGCAGCGTTGGTAGCACAGGGGTAGAGACCCAGTACTTC
j_call: TRBJ1-1; d_call: TRBD1; clone_size: .; v_call: TRBV5-1; cdr3_aa: CASSMTGGDTEAFF; cdr3_nt: TGCGCCAGCAGTATGACAGGGGGCGACACTGAAGCTTTCTTT
j_call: TRBJ2-6; d_call: .; clone_size: .; v_call: TRBV27; cdr3_aa: CASSLNKPTRANGLTF; cdr3_nt: TGTGCCAGCAGTTTGAATAAGCCAACTAGGGCCAACGGCCTGACTTTC